Listed below are T cell receptor beta chains from one sample, sequenced in a study of blood T cell repertoires in COVID-19. Generated by immunoSEQ multiplex PCR, the TCRdb table keeps only in-frame clones and is missing some. Of approximately 270,000 clones detected, around 82% appear once; the ten largest clones hold 15% to 18%. The source material was peripheral blood. The receptors come from a person in their 70s with COVID-19, enrolled during active disease. The CDR3 runs from the conserved cysteine through the conserved F or W. D genes are given only for firm matches. Size is stated for part of the rows, as once, few or many counts, or as a class when the clone is expanded.

V: TRBV5-5
D: TRBD1
size: .
J: TRBJ2-3
DNA: TGTGCCAGCAGCTCGGGACAGGGGGATGGGGATACGCAGTATTTT
CDR3: CASSSGQGDGDTQYF

V: TRBV4-2
D: TRBD1
size: .
J: TRBJ2-5
DNA: TGTGCCAGCAGCCAGGGAAGACAGGGGAGCGAAGAGACCCAGTACTTC
CDR3: CASSQGRQGSEETQYF

V: TRBV19
D: .
size: .
J: TRBJ2-3
DNA: TGTGCCAGTAGTGTCCTGGGAGCTCACACAGATACGCAGTATTTT
CDR3: CASSVLGAHTDTQYF

V: TRBV6-1
D: .
size: .
J: TRBJ2-1
DNA: TGTGCCAGCAGCGAAACAGGCACGACGAGCTCCTACAATGAGCAGTTCTTC
CDR3: CASSETGTTSSYNEQFF

V: TRBV5-5
D: TRBD1
size: .
J: TRBJ2-2
DNA: TGTGCCAGCTCTTCAGTCGTCGCAGACAGGGTGGTGGGCGGGGAGCTGTTTTTT
CDR3: CASSSVVADRVVGGELFF

V: TRBV5-1
D: .
size: few
J: TRBJ1-4
DNA: TGCGCCAGCCAAGCGGGGTTAGCTAATGAAAAACTGTTTTTT
CDR3: CASQAGLANEKLFF

V: TRBV10-3
D: .
size: .
J: TRBJ2-5
DNA: TGTGCCATCGGAAAAACAGAGTTTCAAGAGACCCAGTACTTC
CDR3: CAIGKTEFQETQYF

V: TRBV5-1
D: .
size: .
J: TRBJ1-6
DNA: TGCGCCAGCAGCCTGGCGGCAGGGGTTAATAATTCACCCCTCCACTTT
CDR3: CASSLAAGVNNSPLHF

V: TRBV3-1/TRBV3-2
D: .
size: .
J: TRBJ2-1
DNA: TGTGCCAGCAGCCAAGTTGCGGAGCAGTTCTTC
CDR3: CASSQVAEQFF

V: TRBV11-1
D: TRBD2
size: once
J: TRBJ2-3
DNA: TGTGCCAGCAGCTTAGCTGTGACTAGCGGGGATACGCAGTATTTT
CDR3: CASSLAVTSGDTQYF

V: TRBV27
D: .
size: .
J: TRBJ2-3
DNA: TGTGCCAGCAGTTTAAGGGGCCTCTCCAGAACAGATACGCAGTATTTT
CDR3: CASSLRGLSRTDTQYF

V: TRBV2
D: .
size: .
J: TRBJ1-2
DNA: TGTGCCAGCAGTGGTAATTGGGGAGCTAACTATGGCTACACCTTC
CDR3: CASSGNWGANYGYTF

V: TRBV6-2/TRBV6-3
D: .
size: .
J: TRBJ1-1
DNA: TGTGCCAGCAGTTACGGGTATAACGGGAGGGTGAGCCTCGGGAACACTGAAGCTTTCTTT
CDR3: CASSYGYNGRVSLGNTEAFF

V: TRBV2
D: TRBD1
size: .
J: TRBJ1-1
DNA: TGTGCCAGCAGCGAATGGACAGGCCTCTACGGTGAAGCTTTCTTT
CDR3: CASSEWTGLYGEAFF

V: TRBV27
D: TRBD1
size: .
J: TRBJ1-5
DNA: TGTGCCAGCAGTCCGACAGGGACCCTCGGGCCCCAGCATTTT
CDR3: CASSPTGTLGPQHF

V: TRBV28
D: TRBD1
size: .
J: TRBJ2-6
DNA: TGTGCCAGCAGTTTAAACCGGGACAGCCCTTTCTCTGGGGCCAACGTCCTGACTTTC
CDR3: CASSLNRDSPFSGANVLTF

V: TRBV19
D: TRBD1
size: .
J: TRBJ1-5
DNA: TGTGCCAGTAGTACCCGCCCGGACAGGGACCAGCCCCAGCATTTT
CDR3: CASSTRPDRDQPQHF

V: TRBV6-2/TRBV6-3
D: TRBD2
size: .
J: TRBJ2-7
DNA: TGTGCCAGCAGCTATAGCGGGGGGCCCTACGAGCAGTACTTC
CDR3: CASSYSGGPYEQYF

V: TRBV28
D: .
size: .
J: TRBJ1-6
DNA: TGTGCCACAGACAGAGCCACCTTAAATAATTCACCCCTCCACTTT
CDR3: CATDRATLNNSPLHF